The 32 T cell receptor beta chains listed next were all sequenced from one sample in a study of OX40 agonist ivuxolimab in advanced cancers. Assay: immunoSEQ multiplex PCR; the TCRdb copy retains only in-frame clones and omits some. The sample has about 80,000 clones, approximately 89% seen once. Specimen: CD4+ or CD8+ T cells sorted from blood, collected in a trial of the OX40 agonist ivuxolimab. These receptors originate from an adult with an advanced solid tumor such as melanoma, head and neck, liver or kidney cancer.

The V gene is TRBV4-2, the J gene TRBJ1-4; maybe TRBD1 (5 bases). CDR1 LGHNA and CDR2 YNFKEQ come from the germline V gene. The CDR3 totals 15 residues. Trimming took 1 base from V and 8 from J, leaving 14 bases between them. CDR3 residues: CASSQGDSKGEKLFF. The CDR3 nucleotides read TGTGCCAGCAGCCAAGGGGACTCCAAAGGAGAAAAACTGTTTTTT.

This chain joins TRBV19 and TRBJ1-3, with D unclear. The CDR3 extends over 15 amino acids. V dropped 6 bases and J dropped 5 bases, with 17 bases sitting between them. Germline-derived CDR1 and CDR2 are LNHDA and SQIVND (reference sequence). CDR3 nucleotides: TGTGCCAGTAGCGACATCGGGGTCCTCCGAAACACCATATATTTT. The encoded protein is CASSDIGVLRNTIYF.

This clone appeared a single time. This rearrangement joins TRBV19 to TRBJ2-7, with 8 bases lining up with TRBD1. Trimming at V came to 6 bases and at J to 4 bases, leaving 11 bases not matched to a gene. Germline-derived CDR1 and CDR2 are LNHDA and SQIVND (reference sequence). The CDR3 has 15 residues. DNA of the CDR3: TGTGCCAGTAGACCGACAGGGGAATCCCTTTACGAGCAGTACTTC. As protein: CASRPTGESLYEQYF.

This clone came up once. The chain uses TRBV5-6 and TRBJ2-7; D is perhaps TRBD1 (6 bases). Trimming took 4 bases from V and 1 from J, leaving 15 bases between them. The CDR3 has 15 residues. Per germline, CDR1 SGHDT and CDR2 YYEEEE. The chain's CDR3 is CASSLPGQGSYEQYF. The CDR3 region has the DNA TGTGCCAGCAGCCTACCTGGGCAGGGGTCCTACGAGCAGTACTTC.

V and J are TRBV27 and TRBJ2-3; tentatively, D is TRBD1 (5 bases). The CDR3 runs 13 residues. Trimming cost V 6 bases and J 3 bases, with 10 bases left between them. Germline CDR1 MNHEY, CDR2 SMNVEV (reference sequence). CDR3 residues: CASSRRQTDTQYF. As DNA, the CDR3 is TGTGCCAGCAGCCGGAGACAGACAGATACGCAGTATTTT.

The chain uses TRBV30 and TRBJ2-2; possibly TRBD1 or TRBD2 for D (5 bases each). The germline CDR1 and CDR2 sequences are GTSNPN and SVGIG (reference sequence). This CDR3 is built from 15 residues. The V end was cut by 4 bases, the J end by 5 bases, with 17 bases between. CDR3 residues: CAWITGRRATGELFF. DNA of the CDR3: TGTGCCTGGATTACGGGACGGAGAGCGACCGGGGAGCTGTTTTTT. The variable domain in full, with the rest retrieved from reference TRBV30 and TRBJ2-2, is SQTIHQWPATLVQPVGSPLSLECTVEGTSNPNLYWYRQAAGRGLQLLFYSVGIGQISSEVPQNLSASRPQDRQFILSSKKLLLSDSGFYLCAWITGRRATGELFFGEGSRLTVL.

This clone was counted a single time. This chain joins TRBV11-2 and TRBJ2-5; D remains unclear. The last part of the DNA fits TRBJ2-7 better; the J call may be wrong. Germline-derived CDR1 and CDR2 are SGHAT and FQNNGV. The CDR3 has 11 amino acids. The CDR3 sequence: CASSVGLEQYF. CDR3 nucleotide sequence: TGTGCCAGCAGCGTAGGGCTCGAGCAGTACTTC.

This clone has just one count. The V call is TRBV30, the J call TRBJ2-1; D remains ambiguous. The V and J ends lost 1 base and 3 bases respectively, with 16 bases between them. CDR3 size: 16 residues. Germline loops: CDR1 GTSNPN, CDR2 SVGIG (reference sequence). CDR3 residues: CAWSGPDPRYYNEQFF. In nucleotides, the CDR3 is TGTGCCTGGAGTGGCCCGGACCCCCGATACTACAATGAGCAGTTCTTC.

The chain is built from TRBV2 and TRBJ1-5; D is perhaps TRBD1 (5 bases). The germline V gene has CDR1 SNHLY and CDR2 FYNNEI. Deletions cut 8 bases from V and 1 base from J, with 9 bases between. The CDR3 length is 13 residues. Here the CDR3 DNA reads TGTGCCAGCGGGACGGACAGCAATCAGCCCCAGCATTTT. This codes for CASGTDSNQPQHF.

Only a few counts were recorded for this clone. The V and J genes are TRBV29-1 and TRBJ1-6; 7 bases align to TRBD1. This CDR3 contains 14 residues. V lost 6 bases and J lost 6; bases outside the gene matches: 8. Germline V gene data show CDR1 as SQVTM and CDR2 as ANQGSEA. The CDR3 here is CSVATGDPNSPLHF. CDR3 DNA: TGCAGCGTCGCTACAGGGGACCCTAATTCACCCCTCCACTTT.

V gene TRBV30 combines with J gene TRBJ2-3; 9 bases match TRBD2. The CDR3 contains 16 residues. V lost 3 bases, J lost 6 bases, and 13 bases stayed unmatched. The germline CDR1 and CDR2 sequences are GTSNPN and SVGIG (reference sequence). CDR3 sequence: CAWRPGWIAGDDTQYF. DNA for the CDR3: TGTGCCTGGAGGCCCGGGTGGATAGCGGGGGATGATACGCAGTATTTT.

The gene calls are TRBV6-1 and TRBJ2-5; 8 bases line up with TRBD1. This CDR3 spans 14 amino acids. In germline, CDR1 is MNHNS, CDR2 SASEGT. With 3 bases clipped from V and 5 bases from J, the junction kept 5 bases outside the gene matches. The CDR3 loop reads CASSERDRWETQYF. The DNA of the CDR3 is TGTGCCAGCAGTGAGAGGGACAGGTGGGAGACCCAGTACTTC.

V usage is TRBV6-1 and J usage is TRBJ2-7; D gene unclear. V was shortened by 7 bases and J by 7 bases, with 14 bases between the two germline ends. Per the germline V gene, CDR1 is MNHNS and CDR2 is SASEGT. This CDR3 contains 12 residues. The CDR3 reads CASTATLREQYF. The CDR3 DNA sequence: TGTGCCAGCACGGCAACTTTGAGGGAGCAGTACTTC.

The V and J genes are TRBV5-4 and TRBJ2-3; TRBD2 matches 13 bases. V lost 4 bases to trimming and J lost 0 bases; unmatched junction nucleotides: 5. Germline values: CDR1 SGHNT, CDR2 YYREEE (reference sequence). There are 17 residues in the CDR3. CDR3 sequence reads: CASSLGTSGASTDTQYF. CDR3 bases: TGTGCCAGCAGCCTAGGGACTAGCGGGGCTAGCACAGATACGCAGTATTTT.

This chain connects TRBV7-2 to TRBJ2-4; tentatively, D is TRBD1 or TRBD2 (5 bases each). The CDR3 covers 14 residues. Germline CDR1 is SGHTA and CDR2 is FQGNSA. Trimming left V 3 bases short and J 6 bases short, with 12 bases between. This chain's CDR3 is CASSFLGTLNIQYF. The CDR3 nucleotides are TGTGCCAGCAGCTTTTTAGGGACGTTAAACATTCAGTACTTC.

The genes are TRBV19 and TRBJ2-1; 13 bases are a match to TRBD2. CDR1 LNHDA and CDR2 SQIVND come from the germline V gene (reference sequence). CDR3 length equals 15 residues. J gave up 9 bases and V 5 bases, and 7 bases lay outside the gene matches. CDR3: CASSVTSGGDGEQFF. The CDR3 DNA follows: TGTGCCAGTAGTGTAACTAGCGGGGGGGACGGTGAGCAGTTCTTC.

The genes are TRBV18 and TRBJ1-2; unclear D gene. Trimming left V 3 bases short and J 3 bases short, with 20 bases between. The germline V gene has CDR1 KGHSH and CDR2 LQKENI. This CDR3 comprises 17 residues. CDR3 region: CASSPWEEAGRYYGYTF. CDR3 sequence (DNA): TGTGCCAGCTCACCTTGGGAGGAGGCTGGACGATACTATGGCTACACCTTC. Variable domain in full (rest from reference TRBV18 and TRBJ1-2): NAGVMQNPRHLVRRRGQEARLRCSPMKGHSHVYWYRQLPEEGLKFMVYLQKENIIDESGMPKERFSAEFPKEGPSILRIQQVVRGDSAAYFCASSPWEEAGRYYGYTFGSGTRLTVV.

The chain links TRBV5-1 to TRBJ2-3; 7 bases map to TRBD2. Germline V gene sequence: CDR1 SGHRS, CDR2 YFSETQ. J gave up 5 bases and V 4 bases, and 13 bases lay outside the gene matches. This CDR3 is 16 amino acids long. In DNA, the CDR3 is TGCGCCAGCAGCAAGAGGTCCACTAGCGTGGGAGATACGCAGTATTTT. It encodes CASSKRSTSVGDTQYF.

V usage is TRBV6-1 and J usage is TRBJ1-1, with D uncertain. The V end was cut by 4 bases, the J end by 0 bases, with 9 bases between. This CDR3 spans 14 amino acids. The germline CDR1 and CDR2 sequences are MNHNS and SASEGT. The CDR3 region is CASSVQNMNTEAFF. The CDR3 coding sequence is TGTGCCAGCAGTGTACAGAATATGAACACTGAAGCTTTCTTT.

This clone has only one observation. The chain recombines TRBV28 with TRBJ2-7, with 7 bases lining up with TRBD1. Germline values: CDR1 MDHEN, CDR2 SYDVKM. There are 17 residues in the CDR3. Germline trimming cut 4 bases from V and 2 bases from J; bases unmatched to any gene: 14. The DNA of the CDR3 is TGTGCCAGCAGTTCGCTAGTGAGGACAGGACGGGCCTACGAGCAGTACTTC. Its translation: CASSSLVRTGRAYEQYF.

The gene calls are TRBV27 and TRBJ2-1, with 9 bases fitting TRBD2. This CDR3 has 16 amino acids. CDR1 and CDR2 from the germline V gene are MNHEY and SMNVEV (reference sequence). Unmatched junction bases numbered 14, after V lost 6 bases and J lost 8 bases. This CDR3 is CASRSPLRGRADEQFF. The CDR3 bases are TGTGCCAGCAGGTCACCCCTCCGCGGGAGGGCTGATGAGCAGTTCTTC.

The J gene is TRBJ2-2, the V gene TRBV5-1; 8 nucleotides align to TRBD2. This CDR3 contains 15 residues. CDR1 SGHRS and CDR2 YFSETQ come from the germline V gene. Unmatched junction bases numbered 8, after V lost 4 bases and J lost 6 bases. In nucleotides, the CDR3 is TGCGCCAGCAGCACCGGATCGGGACTAGCCGGGGAGCTGTTTTTT. The encoded protein is CASSTGSGLAGELFF. Based on the CDR3 plus reference TRBV5-1 and TRBJ2-2, the full variable domain is KAGVTQTPRYLIKTRGQQVTLSCSPISGHRSVSWYQQTPGQGLQFLFEYFSETQRNKGNFPGRFSGRQFSNSRSEMNVSTLELGDSALYLCASSTGSGLAGELFFGEGSRLTVL.

This rearrangement joins TRBV25-1 to TRBJ1-1; D is unresolved. Trimming left V 3 bases short and J 4 bases short, with 9 bases between. The germline CDR1 and CDR2 sequences are MGHDK and SYGVNS. The CDR3 is made up of 13 amino acids. CDR3 coding DNA: TGTGCCAGCAGTGAGGAGGGTCTCACTGAAGCTTTCTTT. Residues: CASSEEGLTEAFF.

CDR3 protein: CAWSVQSGTDTQYF. The CDR3 nucleotides read TGTGCCTGGAGTGTACAATCAGGCACAGATACGCAGTATTTT. The V call is TRBV30, the J call TRBJ2-3; D unclear. The CDR3 runs to 14 residues. The germline V gene encodes CDR1 GTSNPN and CDR2 SVGIG (reference sequence). Trimming removed 0 bases at V and 1 base at J, with 8 bases between. The entire variable domain, with the rest obtained from reference TRBV30 and TRBJ2-3, is as follows: SQTIHQWPATLVQPVGSPLSLECTVEGTSNPNLYWYRQAAGRGLQLLFYSVGIGQISSEVPQNLSASRPQDRQFILSSKKLLLSDSGFYLCAWSVQSGTDTQYFGPGTRLTVL.

The rearrangement links TRBV28 to TRBJ2-7; D is ambiguous. CDR1 MDHEN and CDR2 SYDVKM come from the germline V gene. The ends were cut back, 6 bases at V and 4 bases at J, with 10 bases in the middle. This CDR3 spans 12 amino acids. CDR3 nucleotide sequence: TGTGCCAGCAGGACCTCCAGGTACGAGCAGTACTTC. Protein: CASRTSRYEQYF.

This chain links TRBV9 with TRBJ2-2; 11 positions agree with TRBD2. The CDR3 runs 17 residues. V shed 4 bases and J 6 bases; nucleotides not matched to a gene: 11. From germline, CDR1 is SGDLS and CDR2 YYNGEE. The CDR3 here is CASSPGFLAGGPGELFF. In DNA, the CDR3 is TGTGCCAGCAGCCCCGGCTTTCTAGCGGGAGGACCCGGGGAGCTGTTTTTT.

This rearrangement joins TRBV2 to TRBJ2-5; 7 bases are shared with TRBD1. Germline values: CDR1 SNHLY, CDR2 FYNNEI. The CDR3 runs to 15 residues. V was pared by 4 bases and J by 2 bases, with 7 bases of the junction left unmatched. The CDR3 DNA reads as TGTGCCAGCAGTGTTCCTCTGGGACAGCAAGAGACCCAGTACTTC. Its protein product is CASSVPLGQQETQYF.

The chain combines TRBV4-1 with TRBJ1-3; D gene ambiguous. Looked up from germline, CDR1 is MGHRA and CDR2 is YSYEKL. This CDR3 has 17 amino acids. V lost 4 bases and J lost 0, with 16 bases in between. The CDR3 sequence: CASSREPGRSSGNTIYF. CDR3 coding DNA: TGCGCCAGCAGCCGAGAACCCGGACGAAGCTCTGGAAACACCATATATTTT.

Only one count was recorded for this clone. V usage is TRBV5-1 and J usage is TRBJ1-2; 8 nucleotides agree with TRBD1. The ends lost 3 bases at V and 5 bases at J; junction bases unmatched: 9. CDR3 length: 15 amino acids. Germline loops: CDR1 SGHRS, CDR2 YFSETQ. CDR3 sequence (DNA): TGCGCCAGCAGCTCAGACGGACAGGGTGGGTATGGCTACACCTTC. Translated, it gives CASSSDGQGGYGYTF.

J is TRBJ1-3 and V is TRBV6-1, with 7 bases that match TRBD1. The V and J ends lost 2 bases and 5 bases, in that order; junction bases with no gene match: 9. The CDR3 has 16 residues. The germline CDR1 and CDR2 sequences are MNHNS and SASEGT. The CDR3 nucleotides read TGTGCCAGCAGTGAAAACCGGACAGGCCGTAGAAACACCATATATTTT. The encoded protein is CASSENRTGRRNTIYF.

The V and J genes are TRBV5-4 and TRBJ2-3, with D unresolved. Trimming cost V 0 bases and J 7 bases, with 9 bases left between them. The CDR3 consists of 13 residues. Germline CDR1 and CDR2: SGHNT and YYREEE (reference sequence). The CDR3, as DNA: TGTGCCAGCAGCTTGGTAACAGTAAATACGCAGTATTTT. It encodes CASSLVTVNTQYF. Full variable domain (outside the CDR3, taken from reference TRBV5-4 and TRBJ2-3): ETGVTQSPTHLIKTRGQQVTLRCSSQSGHNTVSWYQQALGQGPQFIFQYYREEENGRGNFPPRFSGLQFPNYSSELNVNALELDDSALYLCASSLVTVNTQYFGPGTRLTVL.

As for this clone: The DNA is left out, because the CDR3 cannot be placed on it with certainty; the CDR3 is given as TCRdb lists it. This chain uses TRBV5-6 with TRBJ2-1; the tabulated D call, TRBD1, remains unverified against the DNA. Germline CDR1 is SGHDT and CDR2 is YYEEEE. From its first to its last residue, the CDR3 has 18 amino acids. The CDR3 sequence is CASSLRRQGGSLDNEQFF.